The next 23 T cell receptor beta chains were all read from a single sample in a study of blood T cell repertoires in COVID-19. Data came from immunoSEQ multiplex PCR; TCRdb stores just in-frame clones and leaves some out. This table holds about 50,000 clones, around 79% found once. The material sequenced was peripheral blood. Receptor source: a man in his 70s with acute or convalescent COVID-19.

Worth noting for this clone: The same CDR3 is also encoded by other DNA sequences in this sample. The V gene is TRBV18, the J gene TRBJ2-3, with 10 bases lining up with TRBD2. Per germline, CDR1 KGHSH and CDR2 LQKENI. After removal of 3 bases from V and 2 bases from J, the junction contained 8 bases not matched to a gene. This CDR3 comprises 17 residues. CDR3 in amino acids: CASSPPRSGRATDTQYF. In DNA, the CDR3 is TGTGCCAGCTCACCGCCGCGGAGCGGGAGGGCCACAGATACGCAGTATTTT.

The chain combines TRBV4-2 with TRBJ2-3; 12 positions match TRBD2. There are 17 residues in the CDR3. The ends lost 2 bases at V and 4 bases at J; junction bases unmatched: 7. In germline, CDR1 is LGHNA, CDR2 YNFKEQ. This CDR3 is CASSQITSGRSSDTQYF. Written as DNA, the CDR3 is TGTGCCAGCAGCCAAATTACTAGCGGGAGGTCATCAGATACGCAGTATTTT.

This chain joins TRBV3-1 (or the pseudogene TRBV3-2) and TRBJ2-5; D possibly corresponds to TRBD2 (6 bases). CDR1 LGHDT and CDR2 YNNKEL come from the germline V gene (reference sequence). CDR3 length equals 15 residues. V lost 1 base, J lost 4 bases, and 13 bases lay in between. CDR3 in DNA: TGTGCCAGCAGCCAAGTGGAGGGGTGGGTAGAGACCCAGTACTTC. This encodes CASSQVEGWVETQYF.

In its sample, this clone was seen a few times. The genes are TRBV27 and TRBJ2-7; TRBD1 agrees at 9 bases. The J segment lost 2 bases and the V segment lost 8 bases, leaving 7 bases of the junction unmatched. Germline CDR1 is MNHEY and CDR2 is SMNVEV (reference sequence). The CDR3 sequence is 14 residues long. The CDR3 coding sequence is TGTGCCAGCGGGTCCAGACAGGGGGCCTACGAGCAGTACTTC. Its protein is CASGSRQGAYEQYF.

The V call is TRBV18, the J call TRBJ2-1, with D possibly matching TRBD1 (5 bases). This CDR3 region has 16 residues. V was clipped by 0 bases and J by 0 bases, with 9 bases between them. CDR1 is KGHSH, CDR2 LQKENI, per germline. As DNA, the CDR3 is TGTGCCAGCTCACCACCAGGGGATAGCTCCTACAATGAGCAGTTCTTC. Translating it yields CASSPPGDSSYNEQFF.

The chain is built from TRBV28 and TRBJ2-7; D perhaps matches TRBD1 (5 bases). V dropped 6 bases and J dropped 3 bases, with 18 bases sitting between them. This CDR3 spans 15 amino acids. Per the germline V gene, CDR1 is MDHEN and CDR2 is SYDVKM. The CDR3 DNA reads as TGTGCCAGCAGGGCCGCGTGGGGCGCTTACTACGAGCAGTACTTC. Protein sequence: CASRAAWGAYYEQYF.

The chain links TRBV7-8 to TRBJ2-7; TRBD2 might be the D (6 bases). Trimming removed 4 bases at V and 5 bases at J, with 15 bases between. Per germline, CDR1 SGHVS and CDR2 FQNEAQ. CDR3 length: 14 residues. CDR3 sequence: CASSSTRGIHEQYF. CDR3 nucleotide sequence: TGTGCCAGCAGCTCTACCCGGGGGATCCACGAGCAGTACTTC.

This chain connects TRBV28 to TRBJ2-7; D not resolved. The CDR3 has 12 residues. Trimming left V 6 bases short and J 4 bases short, with 10 bases between. From germline, CDR1 is MDHEN and CDR2 SYDVKM. The CDR3: CASSSTEYEQYF. The CDR3 DNA is TGTGCCAGCAGCTCGACTGAATACGAGCAGTACTTC.

The V call is TRBV27, the J call TRBJ1-2; D is ambiguous. The CDR3 is 14 amino acids. Germline CDR1 reads MNHEY; CDR2 reads SMNVEV (reference sequence). V lost 5 bases and J lost 6, with 16 bases in between. The DNA for the CDR3 is TGTGCCAGCAGTGCTGGTACGATCAGTAATGGCTACACCTTC. Translation gives CASSAGTISNGYTF.

The chain joins TRBV7-2 to TRBJ2-3, with 7 bases matching TRBD2. This CDR3 has 16 residues. Germline CDR1 is SGHTA and CDR2 is FQGNSA. V was clipped by 1 base and J by 2 bases; unmatched bases: 6. In DNA, the CDR3 is TGTGCCAGCAGCTTAGTGGGGACTACCTTCACAGATACGCAGTATTTT. The encoded protein is CASSLVGTTFTDTQYF.

This chain connects TRBV2 to TRBJ1-2; D is possibly TRBD1 (6 bases). In germline, CDR1 is SNHLY, CDR2 FYNNEI. The CDR3 is made up of 14 amino acids. Trimming removed 6 bases from V and 5 bases from J, with 16 bases in between. The CDR3 DNA reads TGTGCCAGCAGGGGAACTGGGGGCTGGTATGGCTACACCTTC. As protein: CASRGTGGWYGYTF.

This clone was counted once. The chain carries TRBV9 and TRBJ1-1; the D gene is possibly TRBD1 (5 bases). Germline V gene lookup returns CDR1 SGDLS and CDR2 YYNGEE. The CDR3 sequence is 14 residues long. V shed 4 bases and J shed 1 base, with 11 bases lying between them. Written as DNA, the CDR3 is TGTGCCAGCAGCCCTGGACAAGAGAACACTGAAGCTTTCTTT. Residues: CASSPGQENTEAFF.

The chain employs TRBV6-5 and TRBJ2-1, with D possibly matching TRBD1 (6 bases). V lost 3 bases and J lost 0, with 12 bases in between. Per the germline V gene, CDR1 is MNHEY and CDR2 is SVGAGI. The CDR3 runs 16 residues. The CDR3 DNA follows: TGTGCCAGCAGTTATCTTGGGGGCAGCTCCTACAATGAGCAGTTCTTC. This translates into CASSYLGGSSYNEQFF.

The rearrangement joins TRBV19 to TRBJ1-6, with D possibly matching TRBD1 (6 bases). V gave up 9 bases and J gave up 8 bases, with 14 bases separating them. Germline values: CDR1 LNHDA, CDR2 SQIVND (reference sequence). The CDR3 length is 13 residues. Here the CDR3 DNA reads TGTGCCAGCCAGACAGGCACGGATTCACCCCTCCACTTT. It codes for CASQTGTDSPLHF.

The chain uses TRBV12-5 and TRBJ1-5, with D tentatively TRBD1 (6 bases). Per the germline V gene, CDR1 is LGHNT and CDR2 is FRNRAP. With 2 bases removed from V and 0 bases from J, the gap between germline ends came to 14 bases. This CDR3 has 17 amino acids. The CDR3 loop reads CASGLTRDTSSNQPQHF. In DNA form, the CDR3 reads TGTGCTAGTGGTTTGACCCGGGACACCTCTAGCAATCAGCCCCAGCATTTT.

This sequence joins TRBV5-4 and TRBJ1-2; TRBD1 agrees at 8 bases. Losses at the gene ends were 4 bases for V and 7 bases for J; bases not matched to a gene: 3. Germline values: CDR1 SGHNT, CDR2 YYREEE (reference sequence). The CDR3 loop spans 12 amino acids. In nucleotides, the CDR3 is TGTGCCAGCAGCCTCGACAGGGGTGGCTACACCTTC. Translated, it gives CASSLDRGGYTF. The whole variable domain, filled in from reference TRBV5-4 and TRBJ1-2, reads ETGVTQSPTHLIKTRGQQVTLRCSSQSGHNTVSWYQQALGQGPQFIFQYYREEENGRGNFPPRFSGLQFPNYSSELNVNALELDDSALYLCASSLDRGGYTFGSGTRLTVV.

The gene calls are TRBV24-1 and TRBJ1-5; D is undetermined. The germline CDR1 and CDR2 sequences are KGHDR and SFDVKD. V was trimmed by 2 bases and J by 5 bases, leaving 12 bases between them. This CDR3 is built from 15 residues. The CDR3 nucleotides read TGTGCCACCAGTGATTCAAGGGAGGAGGATCAGCCCCAGCATTTT. It encodes CATSDSREEDQPQHF.

This clone was counted between two and nine times. The rearrangement joins TRBV29-1 to TRBJ2-1; 10 bases match TRBD2. The CDR3 spans 13 residues. Germline V gene data show CDR1 as SQVTM and CDR2 as ANQGSEA. V lost 8 bases and J lost 8; bases outside the gene matches: 9. The CDR3 here is CSIKAGGVDEQFF. The CDR3 coding sequence is TGCAGCATCAAAGCGGGAGGGGTCGATGAGCAGTTCTTC.

The chain employs TRBV28 and TRBJ2-1; 9 bases line up with TRBD1. The CDR3 has 14 amino acids. V was pared by 5 bases and J by 7 bases, with 6 bases of the junction left unmatched. CDR1 and CDR2 (germline): MDHEN, SYDVKM. The CDR3 protein is CASSKTGGTNEQFF. CDR3 DNA sequence: TGTGCCAGCAGTAAAACAGGGGGCACGAATGAGCAGTTCTTC.

The CDR3 DNA follows: TGTGCCAGTAGTATAGAGACAGACGGAAACACCATATATTTT. Its protein is CASSIETDGNTIYF. This rearrangement joins TRBV19 to TRBJ1-3, with D possibly being TRBD1 (5 bases). Trimming removed 0 bases from V and 4 bases from J, with 7 bases in between. The length of the CDR3 is 14 residues. CDR1 and CDR2 from the germline V gene are LNHDA and SQIVND (reference sequence). Together with reference TRBV19 and TRBJ1-3, the CDR3 gives the full variable domain: DGGITQSPKYLFRKEGQNVTLSCEQNLNHDAMYWYRQDPGQGLRLIYYSQIVNDFQKGDIAEGYSVSREKKESFPLTVTSAQKNPTAFYLCASSIETDGNTIYFGEGSWLTVV.

The CDR3 loop is CASSLWGLAGTDTQYF. The CDR3, as DNA: TGCGCCAGCAGCTTGTGGGGACTAGCGGGAACAGATACGCAGTATTTT. The genes are TRBV5-1 and TRBJ2-3, with 13 bases aligning to TRBD2. The trim removed 1 base at V and 3 bases at J, leaving 2 bases unmatched. Germline V lookup: CDR1 SGHRS, CDR2 YFSETQ. The CDR3 is made up of 16 amino acids.

In regard to this clone: This same CDR3 is encoded by further DNA sequences in the sample. The V call is TRBV5-1, the J call TRBJ2-5, with 9 bases lining up with TRBD2. With 0 bases clipped from V and 5 bases from J, the junction kept 11 bases outside the gene matches. Germline V gene data show CDR1 as SGHRS and CDR2 as YFSETQ. The CDR3 covers 17 residues. CDR3 DNA sequence: TGCGCCAGCAGCTTGGAACCTAGCGGGATTCGCCAGGAGACCCAGTACTTC. Encoded protein: CASSLEPSGIRQETQYF. The full variable domain, completed using reference TRBV5-1 and TRBJ2-5, is KAGVTQTPRYLIKTRGQQVTLSCSPISGHRSVSWYQQTPGQGLQFLFEYFSETQRNKGNFPGRFSGRQFSNSRSEMNVSTLELGDSALYLCASSLEPSGIRQETQYFGPGTRLLVL.

In its sample, this clone was seen a few times. The chain carries TRBV20-1 and TRBJ2-5, with 7 nucleotides matching TRBD2. Germline values: CDR1 DFQATT, CDR2 SNEGSKA (reference sequence). The V gene end was trimmed by 4 bases and the J gene end by 0 bases; junction bases not matched to a gene: 5. There are 14 residues in the CDR3. As DNA, the CDR3 is TGCAGTGCTATTGAAGCGGGGTACCAAGAGACCCAGTACTTC. Translation: CSAIEAGYQETQYF.